The rows below give T cell receptor beta chains drawn from one sample of a study of cytomegalovirus exposure and HLA in healthy donors. Generated by immunoSEQ multiplex PCR, the TCRdb table keeps only in-frame clones and is missing some. This table has 55,000 to 75,000 clones, less than 70% appearing once. The specimen sequenced was PBMCs. These receptors came from a man younger than 45 in good health and CMV-seronegative. Both conserved end residues are part of each CDR3. D genes are given only for firm matches. The size entry is marked missing in some rows and otherwise reads once, few, many or a size class.

d_call clone_size j_call v_call cdr3_nt cdr3_aa
TRBD1 . TRBJ1-3 TRBV29-1 TGCAGCGGCGTTACAGGGGGTGGTGGAAACACCATATATTTT CSGVTGGGGNTIYF
. . TRBJ1-1 TRBV7-2 TGTGCCAGCAGCTTAGACAGAGCGAACACTGAAGCTTTCTTT CASSLDRANTEAFF
TRBD2 . TRBJ2-7 TRBV19 TGTGCCACTGGACTAGCGGGGGGCTACGAGCAGTACTTC CATGLAGGYEQYF
. . TRBJ2-6 TRBV5-1 TGCGCCAGCAGCTTGGCCCCCAGGTCCGGGGCCAACGTCCTGACTTTC CASSLAPRSGANVLTF
. . TRBJ2-6 TRBV27 TGTGCCAGCGGGCCACTCGGGGCCAACGTCCTGACTTTC CASGPLGANVLTF
. few TRBJ1-2 TRBV7-2 TGTGCCAGCAGAAAAAACGGGGAACATGGCTACACCTTC CASRKNGEHGYTF
TRBD1 . TRBJ1-2 TRBV5-1 TGCGCCAGCAGCTTGGGGACAGGCCCGGGGGGCTACACCTTC CASSLGTGPGGYTF
. . TRBJ1-2 TRBV6-5 TGTGCCAGCAGGAGGCAGGGGGGCTACACCTTC CASRRQGGYTF
. . TRBJ2-5 TRBV5-1 TGCGCCAGCAGCTTGGTAGGGGGGGAAGAGACCCAGTACTTC CASSLVGGEETQYF
TRBD1 . TRBJ2-3 TRBV5-1 TGCGCCAGCACCCTCCCTGACAGGGCAGATACGCAGTATTTT CASTLPDRADTQYF
. . TRBJ2-5 TRBV5-1 TGCGCCAGCAGCAAACGTCCCGAGGAGACCCAGTACTTC CASSKRPEETQYF
TRBD1 . TRBJ1-2 TRBV9 TGTGCCAGCAGCCCCCCGGGACAGGGGCATTTCACCTTC CASSPPGQGHFTF
TRBD1 . TRBJ2-7 TRBV4-1 TGCGCCAGCAGCCCTGGACAGGGGGCGACCTACGAGCAGTACTTC CASSPGQGATYEQYF
. . TRBJ2-2 TRBV9 TGTGCCAGCAGCATAAACACCGGGGAGCTGTTTTTT CASSINTGELFF
. . TRBJ1-5 TRBV5-4 TGTGCCAGCAGCTACGGGTTGGGCAATCAGCCCCAGCATTTT CASSYGLGNQPQHF
. . TRBJ2-5 TRBV7-7 TGTGCCAGCAGCCCGGAGGGGGAGACCCAGTACTTC CASSPEGETQYF
. . TRBJ1-2 TRBV7-2 TGTGCCAGCAGCTTAGGCGGGGACTATGGCTACACCTTC CASSLGGDYGYTF
TRBD1 . TRBJ2-7 TRBV27 TGTGCCAGCAGTTTGACAGGGAACTACGAGCAGTACTTC CASSLTGNYEQYF
. . TRBJ1-6 TRBV2 TGTGCCAGCAGCGCGGTGATTACAATGGGTGATTCACCCCTCCACTTT CASSAVITMGDSPLHF
. few TRBJ1-2 TRBV6-4 TGTGCCAGCAGTCCGGGGGGTGACTATGGCTACACCTTC CASSPGGDYGYTF
TRBD2 . TRBJ2-5 TRBV29-1 TGCAGCGTTGAAGATAGCGGGGGGGCACAAGAGACCCAGTACTTC CSVEDSGGAQETQYF
TRBD1 few TRBJ2-6 TRBV6-6 TGTGCCAGCAGGATACAGGGGCCTGGGGCCAACGTCCTGACTTTC CASRIQGPGANVLTF
. . TRBJ1-1 TRBV4-1 TGCGCCAGCAGCCGAACAGGGACCACTGAAGCTTTCTTT CASSRTGTTEAFF
. few TRBJ2-5 TRBV30 TGTGCCTGGAATCGTGGGGCGTACCAAGAGACCCAGTACTTC CAWNRGAYQETQYF
. . TRBJ2-1 TRBV7-2 TGTGCCAGCGTAGCGCCCTCCTACAATGAGCAGTTCTTC CASVAPSYNEQFF
TRBD1 once TRBJ2-1 TRBV9 TGTGCCAGCAGCGTGACAGGGAATTACAATGAGCAGTTCTTC CASSVTGNYNEQFF
. few TRBJ1-6 TRBV11-2 TGTGCCAGCAGCAGCCGACTAATAGATAATTCACCCCTCCACTTT CASSSRLIDNSPLHF
. . TRBJ1-2 TRBV4-2 TGTGCCAGCAGCCAAGATGAGGGTGGCTACACCTTC CASSQDEGGYTF
TRBD2 . TRBJ2-5 TRBV7-2 TGTGCCAGCAGCTTAGCGCGGGGCGGGGGGGAGACCCAGTACTTC CASSLARGGGETQYF
TRBD2 . TRBJ2-7 TRBV2 TGTGCCAGCAGTGAAGAAGAGGCTAGCGGGGCCGAGCAGTACTTC CASSEEEASGAEQYF
. few TRBJ2-7 TRBV2 TGTGCCAGCAGCCTAAACCACTACGAGCAGTACTTC CASSLNHYEQYF
TRBD2 medium-sized TRBJ2-3 TRBV14 TGTGCCAGCAGCCAAGTTGGCGGGGGGGGTGCAGATACGCAGTATTTT CASSQVGGGGADTQYF
TRBD1 few TRBJ2-2 TRBV6-6 TGTGCCAGCAGCGGACAGGCCAACACCGGGGAGCTGTTTTTT CASSGQANTGELFF
TRBD2 . TRBJ2-5 TRBV9 TGTGCCAGCAGCGTTAGCGGGGGGGTGTTCGGGGAGACCCAGTACTTC CASSVSGGVFGETQYF
TRBD1 . TRBJ1-2 TRBV12-5 TGTGCTAGTGGTTTAGGGGACAGGCCCTATGTAGGCTACACCTTC CASGLGDRPYVGYTF
TRBD1 once TRBJ1-1 TRBV5-6 TGTGCCAGCAGCGATTGGACAGGAGCTTTCTTT CASSDWTGAFF
TRBD1 . TRBJ1-1 TRBV18 TGTGCCAGCTCACCAACCGGGACAGGGTTTTTTGGAGCTTTCTTT CASSPTGTGFFGAFF
TRBD1 . TRBJ1-2 TRBV2 TGTGCCAGCAGTGAGGGACAGAACTATGGCTACACCTTC CASSEGQNYGYTF
. . TRBJ1-5 TRBV18 TGTGCCAGCTCAGCTGGGCAGGGCAGCAATCAGCCCCAGCATTTT CASSAGQGSNQPQHF
. . TRBJ1-4 TRBV4-2 TGTGCCAGCAGCCAAGATGGAGGGGTTAATGAAAAACTGTTTTTT CASSQDGGVNEKLFF
. once TRBJ2-5 TRBV9 TGTGCCAGCAGCGTAGCAGGGCTATACCAAGAGACCCAGTACTTC CASSVAGLYQETQYF
. few TRBJ1-5 TRBV4-2 TGTGCCAGCAGCCAAGTTTCCGGACAGAATAATCAGCCCCAGCATTTT CASSQVSGQNNQPQHF
. . TRBJ2-7 TRBV7-9 TGTGCCAGCAGCTTAGGGGCAGCGGGCGAGCAGTACTTC CASSLGAAGEQYF
. . TRBJ1-4 TRBV4-2 TGTGCCGGCACCCGGGAGCCAGCAACTAATGAAAAACTGTTTTTT CAGTREPATNEKLFF
. once TRBJ2-4 TRBV7-2 TGTGCCAGCAGCTTAGCGAGGAGGGTGGTAGAAAACATTCAGTACTTC CASSLARRVVENIQYF
. . TRBJ1-1 TRBV9 TGTGCCAGCGGTTTCCAGGGCGACACTGAAGCTTTCTTT CASGFQGDTEAFF
. once TRBJ2-7 TRBV21-1 TGTGCCAGCAGCAAAATAGCGGTTACCTACGAGCAGTACTTC CASSKIAVTYEQYF
TRBD2 . TRBJ2-1 TRBV6-1 TGTGCCAGCAGTGACGGCGGGGGGCCGTTCAATGAGCAGTTCTTC CASSDGGGPFNEQFF
. . TRBJ1-4 TRBV29-1 TGCAGCGTTGAAGAGCCGGAACAGGCTAATGAAAAACTGTTTTTT CSVEEPEQANEKLFF
TRBD2 few TRBJ2-5 TRBV6-1 TGTGCCAGCAGCGACACCGGGACTAGAGGAGAGACCCAGTACTTC CASSDTGTRGETQYF
TRBD1 . TRBJ1-1 TRBV6-5 TGTGCCAGCAGTTCCGGGACAGGGGGCCTGAACACTGAAGCTTTCTTT CASSSGTGGLNTEAFF
. . TRBJ1-1 TRBV6-1 TGTGCCAGCAACCGACAGAGGAACACTGAAGCTTTCTTT CASNRQRNTEAFF